These 20 T cell receptor beta chains were sequenced from one sample in a study of T cell repertoires in ileal Crohn's disease. Profiling relied on immunoSEQ multiplex PCR, and the TCRdb table lists in-frame clones only, not all of them. The sample includes about 7,200 clones, 84% of them seen just once. Sequencing was carried out using ileal tissue. The receptors originated from an adult with Crohn's disease.

The chain is built from TRBV5-4 and TRBJ2-3; 10 nucleotides align to TRBD2. The length of the CDR3 is 16 residues. Trimming at V came to 4 bases and at J to 3 bases, leaving 8 bases not matched to a gene. Germline loops: CDR1 SGHNT, CDR2 YYREEE (reference sequence). CDR3 amino acids: CASSALAGAPTDTQYF. CDR3 in DNA: TGTGCCAGCAGCGCTCTAGCGGGAGCGCCAACAGATACGCAGTATTTT. The full variable domain, its missing parts supplied by reference TRBV5-4 and TRBJ2-3, is ETGVTQSPTHLIKTRGQQVTLRCSSQSGHNTVSWYQQALGQGPQFIFQYYREEENGRGNFPPRFSGLQFPNYSSELNVNALELDDSALYLCASSALAGAPTDTQYFGPGTRLTVL.

V usage is TRBV5-1 and J usage is TRBJ2-1; the D gene is possibly TRBD2 (6 bases). Germline-derived CDR1 and CDR2 are SGHRS and YFSETQ. V was shortened by 3 bases and J by 6 bases, with 13 bases between the two germline ends. The CDR3 has 14 residues. DNA of the CDR3: TGCGCCAGCAGCTCAGCGGGTAGGGGCAATGAGCAGTTCTTC. Translated, it gives CASSSAGRGNEQFF. Together with reference TRBV5-1 and TRBJ2-1, the CDR3 gives the full variable domain: KAGVTQTPRYLIKTRGQQVTLSCSPISGHRSVSWYQQTPGQGLQFLFEYFSETQRNKGNFPGRFSGRQFSNSRSEMNVSTLELGDSALYLCASSSAGRGNEQFFGPGTRLTVL.

V gene TRBV19 combines with J gene TRBJ1-4, with TRBD1 identical over 8 bases. CDR1 is LNHDA, CDR2 SQIVND, per germline (reference sequence). V gave up 5 bases and J gave up 6 bases; unmatched junction bases: 8. The CDR3 consists of 15 residues. For the CDR3, the DNA is TGTGCCAGTAGTCTTCGGACAGGGCGGGATGAAAAACTGTTTTTT. Encoded protein: CASSLRTGRDEKLFF.

This clone has a handful of counts. The chain links TRBV4-1 to TRBJ2-7, with 7 bases aligning to TRBD1. Trimming removed 3 bases from V and 2 bases from J; junction bases left unmatched: 7. This CDR3 spans 15 amino acids. The germline V gene encodes CDR1 MGHRA and CDR2 YSYEKL. The chain's CDR3 is CASSQAPGQTYEQYF. The CDR3 DNA reads as TGCGCCAGCAGCCAGGCCCCGGGACAGACCTACGAGCAGTACTTC.

The CDR3 region is CASNQLGADAGGYTF. CDR3 sequence (DNA): TGTGCCAGCAACCAATTGGGAGCTGACGCTGGGGGCTACACCTTC. The rearrangement uses TRBV7-9 and TRBJ1-2, with D unclear. The V gene's germline CDR1 is SEHNR and CDR2 FQNEAQ (reference sequence). This CDR3 has 15 amino acids. V lost 7 bases to trimming and J lost 8 bases, with 23 bases between them.

The J gene is TRBJ2-2, the V gene TRBV12-5; weak D call: TRBD2 (5 bases). The length of the CDR3 is 15 residues. Trimming stripped 2 bases from V and 1 base from J, with 8 bases between. The germline CDR1 and CDR2 sequences are LGHNT and FRNRAP. This chain's CDR3 is CASGLSAGNTGELFF. The CDR3 DNA reads TGTGCTAGTGGTTTGTCTGCGGGGAACACCGGGGAGCTGTTTTTT.

The chain carries TRBV25-1 and TRBJ2-6, with D maybe TRBD2 (5 bases). CDR1 and CDR2 (germline): MGHDK, SYGVNS. V lost 3 bases, J lost 4 bases, and 19 bases lay in between. The CDR3 has 18 amino acids. The CDR3 nucleotides are TGTGCCAGCAGTGAGCCAGCCGGCCGGGGTGAAGGGGCCAACGTCCTGACTTTC. This encodes CASSEPAGRGEGANVLTF.

The chain couples TRBV19 to TRBJ2-5; D is perhaps TRBD2 (5 bases). Trimming cost V 5 bases and J 9 bases, with 13 bases left between them. Germline CDR1 reads LNHDA; CDR2 reads SQIVND (reference sequence). The CDR3 is 12 residues long. CDR3 region: CASSPSAGAQYF. DNA of the CDR3: TGTGCCAGTAGTCCCTCCGCCGGGGCCCAGTACTTC.

This clone was counted a single time. The chain has TRBV25-1 and TRBJ2-1, with 10 bases fitting TRBD2. This CDR3 is 16 amino acids long. V trimming: 3 bases; J trimming: 10 bases; junction bases outside the gene matches: 12. Per germline, CDR1 MGHDK and CDR2 SYGVNS. The CDR3, as DNA: TGTGCCAGCAGTGAGGGGGCTAGCGGGGGCCCGGAAGAGCAGTTCTTC. This sequence encodes CASSEGASGGPEEQFF. Full variable domain (remainder filled in from reference TRBV25-1 and TRBJ2-1): EADIYQTPRYLVIGTGKKITLECSQTMGHDKMYWYQQDPGMELHLIHYSYGVNSTEKGDLSSESTVSRIRTEHFPLTLESARPSHTSQYLCASSEGASGGPEEQFFGPGTRLTVL.

This chain connects TRBV5-1 to TRBJ2-7; a weak D match, TRBD1 (6 bases). Germline CDR1 is SGHRS and CDR2 is YFSETQ. V lost 4 bases, J lost 4 bases, and 9 bases lay in between. The CDR3 sequence is 12 residues long. CDR3 sequence reads: CASSDQGYEQYF. CDR3 bases: TGCGCCAGCAGCGATCAGGGGTACGAGCAGTACTTC.

The genes are TRBV5-1 and TRBJ1-5; D might be TRBD1 (6 bases). This CDR3 has 14 residues. Trimming removed 4 bases from V and 2 bases from J, with 10 bases in between. Germline loops: CDR1 SGHRS, CDR2 YFSETQ. CDR3: CASSESGGNQPQHF. The CDR3 DNA reads as TGCGCCAGCAGCGAATCAGGGGGCAATCAGCCCCAGCATTTT.

The chain recombines TRBV7-9 with TRBJ2-2; D is undetermined. There are 12 residues in the CDR3. CDR1 is SEHNR, CDR2 FQNEAQ, per germline (reference sequence). Trimming stripped 4 bases from V and 5 bases from J, with 5 bases between. CDR3 in DNA: TGTGCCAGCAGCTATCTTACCGGGGAGCTGTTTTTT. This sequence encodes CASSYLTGELFF.

The chain employs TRBV23-1 and TRBJ2-5; 8 bases map to TRBD2. TRBV23-1 is annotated as an ORF whose role is uncertain. V lost 0 bases, J lost 2 bases, and 5 bases stayed unmatched. CDR3 length equals 16 residues. CDR3 amino acids: CASSQSALADQETQYF. The CDR3 DNA reads as TGCGCCAGCAGTCAATCTGCACTAGCGGATCAAGAGACCCAGTACTTC.

The rearrangement links TRBV7-9 to TRBJ2-2, with D perhaps TRBD2 (5 bases). This CDR3 has 16 amino acids. The ends were cut back, 3 bases at V and 7 bases at J, with 18 bases in the middle. Germline CDR1 SEHNR, CDR2 FQNEAQ (reference sequence). This CDR3 is CASSFTGGLEGGELFF. The CDR3 coding sequence is TGTGCCAGCAGCTTCACCGGCGGCCTCGAGGGCGGGGAGCTGTTTTTT.

The chain combines TRBV10-3 with TRBJ2-3; 10 bases match TRBD2. Germline CDR1 is ENHRY and CDR2 is SYGVKD. The V segment lost 0 bases and the J segment 7 bases; nucleotides outside the gene matches: 7. CDR3 length: 16 amino acids. CDR3 DNA sequence: TGTGCCATCAGTGAGTCGGCTAGCGGGAGTGACTATACGCAGTATTTT. It yields the protein CAISESASGSDYTQYF.

The chain combines TRBV7-6 with TRBJ2-7; TRBD2 aligns across 13 bases. Germline CDR1 and CDR2: SGHVS and FNYEAQ. J gave up 7 bases and V 1 base, and 7 bases lay outside the gene matches. The CDR3 has 16 residues. This CDR3 is CASSLDRLAGGREQYF. Written as DNA, the CDR3 is TGTGCCAGCAGCTTAGATAGACTAGCGGGAGGTCGGGAGCAGTACTTC.

This rearrangement joins TRBV7-9 to TRBJ1-2; D gene ambiguous. The CDR3 is made up of 13 amino acids. V gave up 2 bases and J gave up 6 bases, with 10 bases separating them. The germline gives CDR1 SEHNR, CDR2 FQNEAQ (reference sequence). The CDR3 sequence is CASSLFGRDGYTF. For the CDR3, the DNA is TGTGCCAGCAGCTTATTTGGGCGGGATGGCTACACCTTC.

The chain couples TRBV5-6 to TRBJ1-5, with D perhaps matching TRBD1 (5 bases). Germline CDR1 and CDR2: SGHDT and YYEEEE. The CDR3 spans 14 residues. V shed 0 bases and J shed 4 bases, with 8 bases lying between them. As DNA, the CDR3 is TGTGCCAGCAGCTTGGCAGGGCGGAATCAGCCCCAGCATTTT. Translation gives CASSLAGRNQPQHF.

The rearrangement joins TRBV11-2 to TRBJ2-7; 10 bases are shared with TRBD2. V was clipped by 10 bases and J by 2 bases; unmatched bases: 8. The CDR3 loop spans 14 amino acids. CDR1 is SGHAT, CDR2 FQNNGV, per germline. CDR3 amino acids: CATSRTSGPYEQYF. For the CDR3, the DNA is TGTGCCACCTCTAGGACTAGCGGCCCCTACGAGCAGTACTTC.

The V gene is TRBV7-2, the J gene TRBJ2-2; 9 bases fit TRBD2. The CDR3 has 16 amino acids. The V gene end was trimmed by 2 bases and the J gene end by 5 bases; junction bases not matched to a gene: 6. Germline lookup yields CDR1 SGHTA and CDR2 FQGNSA. In nucleotides, the CDR3 is TGTGCCAGCAGCTTATGGGGCGGGAGGGCAACCGGGGAGCTGTTTTTT. Translation: CASSLWGGRATGELFF.